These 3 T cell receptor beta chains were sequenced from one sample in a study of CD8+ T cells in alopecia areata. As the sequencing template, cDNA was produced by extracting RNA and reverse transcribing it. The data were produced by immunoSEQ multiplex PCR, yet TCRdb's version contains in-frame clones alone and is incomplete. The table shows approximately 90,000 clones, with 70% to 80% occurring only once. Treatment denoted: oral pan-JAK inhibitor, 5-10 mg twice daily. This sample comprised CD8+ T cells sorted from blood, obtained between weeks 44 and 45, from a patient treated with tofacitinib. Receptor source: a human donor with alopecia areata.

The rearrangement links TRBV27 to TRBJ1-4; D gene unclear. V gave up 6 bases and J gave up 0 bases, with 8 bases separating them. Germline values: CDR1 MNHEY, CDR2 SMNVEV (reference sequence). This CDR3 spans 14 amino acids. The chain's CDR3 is CASRGRPTNEKLFF. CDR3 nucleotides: TGTGCCAGCAGGGGCAGACCAACTAATGAAAAACTGTTTTTT.

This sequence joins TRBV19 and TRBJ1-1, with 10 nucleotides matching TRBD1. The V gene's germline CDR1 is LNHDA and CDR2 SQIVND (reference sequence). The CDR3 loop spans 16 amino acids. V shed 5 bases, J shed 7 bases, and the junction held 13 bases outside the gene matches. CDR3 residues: CASSLRQGAFGDEAFF. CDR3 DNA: TGTGCCAGTAGTCTAAGACAGGGGGCGTTCGGAGATGAAGCTTTCTTT.

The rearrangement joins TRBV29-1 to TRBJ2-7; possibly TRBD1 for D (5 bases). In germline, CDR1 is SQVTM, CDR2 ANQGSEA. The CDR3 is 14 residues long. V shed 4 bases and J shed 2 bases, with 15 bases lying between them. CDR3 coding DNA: TGCAGCGTTGTGAATCAGGGAAATCCCTACGAGCAGTACTTC. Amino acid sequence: CSVVNQGNPYEQYF.